A selection of T cell receptor beta chains follows, all from one sample in a study of CD8 T cells in Susac syndrome. TCRdb recomputed calls from the immunoSEQ multiplex PCR reads with MiXCR, one row per CDR3 protein. The table has around 200,000 distinct CDR3 sequences, 95% seen once. The sample consisted of CD4+ T cells from PBMCs. These receptors all come from a human donor with multiple sclerosis. CDR3s include the opening cysteine and the closing phenylalanine or tryptophan. Fields, in order: V gene, clone size, D gene, J gene, CDR3 protein, CDR3 DNA. A D gene is named only where the DNA matches it firmly. Size is omitted from some rows. Given values are once, few, many or a class for expanded clones.

TRBV6-6	NA	NA	TRBJ2-1	CASKDRNNEQFF	TGTGCCAGCAAGGACCGTAACAATGAGCAGTTCTTC
TRBV5-4	NA	NA	TRBJ1-1	CASSPGGAPPEAFF	TGTGCCAGCAGCCCGGGGGGGGCGCCCCCTGAAGCTTTCTTT
TRBV5-1	NA	NA	TRBJ1-1	CASSLAGGVRNTEAFF	TGCGCCAGCAGCTTGGCTGGAGGAGTGAGGAACACTGAAGCTTTCTTT
TRBV7-2	NA	TRBD2	TRBJ2-1	CASSFLSGGAGNEQFF	TGTGCCAGCAGCTTTCTTAGCGGGGGGGCTGGGAATGAGCAGTTCTTC
TRBV30	NA	NA	TRBJ1-2	CAWSSQMGYGYTF	TGTGCCTGGTCTTCCCAGATGGGCTATGGCTACACCTTC
TRBV5-1	NA	NA	TRBJ2-3	CASSPQGISTDTQYF	TGCGCCAGCAGCCCCCAGGGGATTAGCACAGATACGCAGTATTTT
TRBV20-1	NA	TRBD1	TRBJ1-2	CSASGGQGNYGYTF	TGCAGTGCTAGTGGGGGACAGGGTAACTATGGCTACACCTTC
TRBV12-3/TRBV12-4	once	NA	TRBJ1-2	CASTRAQSYTF	TGTGCCAGCACCCGGGCGCAAAGCTACACCTTC
TRBV20-1	NA	NA	TRBJ2-1	CSAPGAASSYNEQFF	TGCAGTGCTCCCGGGGCGGCTAGCTCCTACAATGAGCAGTTCTTC
TRBV20-1	NA	TRBD2	TRBJ2-1	CSARELAGGPNNEQFF	TGCAGTGCTAGAGAACTAGCGGGGGGACCTAACAATGAGCAGTTCTTC
TRBV14	few	NA	TRBJ2-5	CASSQQETQYF	TGTGCCAGCAGCCAACAAGAGACCCAGTACTTC
TRBV29-1	NA	NA	TRBJ2-4	CSVEVHPNIQYF	TGCAGCGTTGAGGTCCATCCAAACATTCAGTACTTC
TRBV25-1	NA	TRBD1	TRBJ1-5	CASSQTGSNQPQHF	TGTGCCAGCAGTCAGACAGGGAGCAATCAGCCCCAGCATTTT
TRBV20-1	NA	NA	TRBJ2-2	CSAVAAGELFF	TGCAGTGCCGTAGCTGCCGGGGAGCTGTTTTTT
TRBV30	NA	NA	TRBJ1-6	CAWSVSTTPLHF	TGTGCCTGGAGTGTATCGACAACACCCCTCCACTTT
TRBV27	NA	TRBD2	TRBJ2-1	CASSFSGGRNEQFF	TGTGCCAGCAGTTTTAGCGGGGGTCGCAATGAGCAGTTCTTC
TRBV7-9	NA	TRBD2	TRBJ2-3	CASSLPSGDTQYF	TGTGCCAGCAGTTTACCTAGCGGGGATACGCAGTATTTT
TRBV3-1	NA	NA	TRBJ1-1	CASSSRDDSEAFF	TGTGCCAGTTCCAGCCGTGATGATTCTGAAGCTTTCTTT
TRBV19	few	TRBD2	TRBJ2-5	CASSISGTTSQETQYF	TGTGCCAGTAGTATAAGCGGGACTACTTCCCAAGAGACCCAGTACTTC
TRBV29-1	once	NA	TRBJ1-2	CSVGTAGGYGYTF	TGCAGCGTCGGGACCGCCGGCGGCTATGGCTACACCTTC
TRBV30	NA	NA	TRBJ1-5	CAWSAGTRNQPQHF	TGTGCCTGGAGTGCAGGGACCCGCAATCAGCCCCAGCATTTT
TRBV11-2	NA	TRBD2	TRBJ2-7	CASSPAGGTSYEQYF	TGTGCCAGCAGCCCCGCGGGGGGCACATCCTACGAGCAGTACTTC
TRBV29-1	NA	NA	TRBJ1-1	CSSGLIGDTEAFF	TGCAGCTCGGGCCTCATAGGGGACACTGAAGCTTTCTTT
TRBV20-1	NA	NA	TRBJ1-4	CSATSPSNEKLFF	TGCAGTGCTACCAGCCCTTCCAATGAAAAACTGTTTTTT
TRBV25-1	NA	TRBD1	TRBJ2-3	CASGQEGIDDTQYF	TGTGCCAGCGGACAGGAAGGGATCGACGATACGCAGTATTTT
TRBV11-2	NA	TRBD2	TRBJ2-7	CASSLGGQGGDEQYF	TGTGCCAGCAGCTTAGGAGGCCAGGGAGGGGACGAGCAGTACTTC
TRBV30	NA	NA	TRBJ1-1	CAWSAGTWVGTEAFF	TGTGCCTGGAGTGCCGGGACATGGGTGGGCACTGAAGCTTTCTTT
TRBV15	once	NA	TRBJ2-3	CATSRDPRGSTDTQYF	TGTGCCACCAGCAGAGATCCCCGGGGGAGCACAGATACGCAGTATTTT
TRBV25-1	NA	NA	TRBJ1-2	CASSEFPGLYGYTF	TGTGCCAGCAGTGAATTCCCAGGACTCTATGGCTACACCTTC
TRBV12-3/TRBV12-4	NA	TRBD1	TRBJ1-3	CASDRAENTIYF	TGTGCCAGCGACAGGGCTGAAAACACCATATATTTT